This TCR beta chain is from a study of T cells in Graves' hyperthyroidism and ophthalmopathy. In its sample, this clonotype was seen many times. Its antigen is still unknown. There are 15 residues in the CDR3. The V gene's germline CDR1 is SNHLY and CDR2 FYNNEI. Trimming cost V 7 bases and J 4 bases; bases outside gene matches: 10. Researchers took RNA transcripts and amplified the TCR beta CDR3 regions from them. HTBI primers were employed in a first-round RT-PCR of the TCR CDR3. TCRdb analysed the multiplex PCR reads with MiXCR anew, one entry per CDR3 protein. The sample lists around 300,000 distinct CDR3 sequences; roughly 13% were seen once. Each person with ophthalmopathy scored at least 3 on the Clinical Activity Score, reached NOSPECS grade 4 or higher, and had been ill under 3 months. Clinicians diagnosed patients from clinical symptoms, serum thyroxine and TRAb, thyroid ultrasound and orbital computed tomography.

Study results and limitations: Before onset, ophthalmopathy was predicted by the model a median around 6 months earlier. The majority of expanded thyroid clonotypes above 0.001 also appeared in blood.

This receptor was taken from a woman between 40 and 50 years old with Graves' ophthalmopathy. Sequencing was performed on blood. This chain uses TRBV2 with TRBJ1-5; 7 nucleotides line up with TRBD1. Here the CDR3 DNA reads TGTGCCAGCACTGACAGGGAAGGACGAAATCAGCCCCAGCATTTT. Amino acid sequence: CASTDREGRNQPQHF.